These T cell receptor beta chains were read from a single sample in a study of OX40 agonist ivuxolimab in advanced cancers. Repertoires were generated with immunoSEQ multiplex PCR, while TCRdb's copy carries only in-frame clones and drops some. Of about 110,000 clones listed, under 95% are singletons. Sequenced material: CD4+ or CD8+ T cells sorted from blood, taken in a trial of the OX40 agonist ivuxolimab. These receptors were collected from an adult with an advanced solid tumor such as melanoma, head and neck, liver or kidney cancer. The CDR3 runs from the conserved cysteine through the conserved F or W. The order of the fields is CDR3 length, J gene, D gene, V gene, clone size, CDR3 protein, CDR3 DNA. The D gene is left open where the match is weak. A clone size is listed for some rows: how often the clone was seen (once, few, many), or a class if it is expanded.

>16|TRBJ2-5|TRBD2|TRBV9|.
CASSGASGGASETQYF
TGTGCCAGCAGCGGTGCTAGCGGGGGGGCCTCGGAGACCCAGTACTTC
>10|TRBJ1-2|.|TRBV6-1|.
CASRLYGYTF
TGTGCCAGCAGGCTCTATGGCTACACCTTC
>15|TRBJ2-1|TRBD2|TRBV15|.
CATTNGLAPYNEQFF
TGTGCCACCACCAACGGACTAGCCCCCTACAATGAGCAGTTCTTC
>13|TRBJ2-3|TRBD2|TRBV19|.
CASGLAGADTQYF
TGTGCCAGTGGTCTAGCGGGGGCAGATACGCAGTATTTT
>17|TRBJ1-5|.|TRBV27|.
CASSPQTGVYSNQPQHF
TGTGCCAGCAGTCCGCAGACAGGAGTTTATAGCAATCAGCCCCAGCATTTT
>16|TRBJ2-6|TRBD1|TRBV7-3|.
CASSPTGGAGANVLTF
TGTGCCAGCAGCCCCACAGGGGGCGCTGGGGCCAACGTCCTGACTTTC
>14|TRBJ1-1|.|TRBV30|few
CAWSGQFVNTEAFF
TGTGCCTGGAGTGGCCAGTTCGTGAACACTGAAGCTTTCTTT
>14|TRBJ1-4|.|TRBV6-6|.
CASSYVRGNEKLFF
TGTGCCAGCAGTTACGTCCGAGGAAATGAAAAACTGTTTTTT
>13|TRBJ2-1|.|TRBV2|.
CASSEDLDNEQFF
TGTGCCAGCAGTGAAGACTTAGACAATGAGCAGTTCTTC
>12|TRBJ2-5|TRBD1|TRBV10-3|.
CATGQGMETQYF
TGTGCCACGGGACAGGGTATGGAGACCCAGTACTTC
>11|TRBJ1-2|.|TRBV5-4|.
CASSGMYGYTF
TGTGCCAGCAGCGGGATGTATGGCTACACCTTC
>14|TRBJ2-7|.|TRBV4-2|.
CASSQETSTYEQYF
TGTGCCAGCAGCCAAGAGACTAGTACCTACGAGCAGTACTTC
>17|TRBJ2-1|.|TRBV6-1|.
CASSERLLTSSYNEQFF
TGTGCCAGCAGTGAGCGATTACTGACTAGCTCCTACAATGAGCAGTTCTTC
>15|TRBJ2-5|TRBD1|TRBV11-3|.
CASSWQGAVGETQYF
TGTGCCAGCAGCTGGCAGGGGGCGGTAGGAGAGACCCAGTACTTC
>13|TRBJ2-7|.|TRBV10-3|.
CAISTLDISEQYF
TGTGCCATCAGTACGTTGGACATATCCGAGCAGTACTTC
>15|TRBJ2-5|TRBD2|TRBV18|.
CASSPPGLAEETQYF
TGTGCCAGCTCACCACCGGGACTAGCGGAAGAGACCCAGTACTTC
>15|TRBJ2-2|.|TRBV9|once
CASSVGGGATGELFF
TGTGCCAGCAGCGTAGGTGGGGGGGCCACCGGGGAGCTGTTTTTT
>13|TRBJ2-5|.|TRBV9|.
CASSPGRVETQYF
TGTGCCAGCAGCCCCGGCAGGGTAGAGACCCAGTACTTC
>14|TRBJ2-5|.|TRBV5-1|.
CASSLVSGQETQYF
TGCGCCAGCAGCTTGGTTAGCGGCCAAGAGACCCAGTACTTC
>15|TRBJ1-2|.|TRBV18|.
CASPPSAGPVYGYTF
TGTGCCAGCCCACCATCGGCGGGGCCGGTCTATGGCTACACCTTC
>13|TRBJ2-5|TRBD2|TRBV5-1|.
CASSLAGGPTQYF
TGCGCCAGCAGCTTGGCGGGAGGGCCGACCCAGTACTTC
>17|TRBJ1-4|.|TRBV19|.
CASSKPRKSMVGEKLFF
TGTGCCAGTAGTAAACCACGGAAGTCGATGGTTGGTGAAAAACTGTTTTTT
>10|TRBJ1-2|TRBD1|TRBV20-1|.
CSAWTGGYTF
TGCAGTGCCTGGACAGGAGGCTACACCTTC
>18|TRBJ1-1|TRBD1|TRBV4-1|.
CASSQSGQGQNTNTEAFF
TGCGCCAGCAGCCAATCCGGACAGGGGCAAAACACTAACACTGAAGCTTTCTTT
>14|TRBJ1-5|.|TRBV6-1|.
CASSEGSGNQPQHF
TGTGCCAGCAGTGAAGGGTCGGGCAATCAGCCCCAGCATTTT
>14|TRBJ2-7|TRBD2|TRBV2|once
CASSRLAANYEQYF
TGTGCCAGCAGCCGACTAGCGGCGAACTACGAGCAGTACTTC
>17|TRBJ1-5|TRBD1|TRBV10-3|.
CAISESWTGASNQPQHF
TGTGCCATCAGTGAGTCTTGGACAGGGGCTAGCAATCAGCCCCAGCATTTT
>15|TRBJ2-6|.|TRBV19|.
CASSIRLSGANVLTF
TGTGCCAGTAGTATCCGACTATCTGGGGCCAACGTCCTGACTTTC
>13|TRBJ1-3|.|TRBV30|.
CASQVGAGNTIYF
TGTGCCTCCCAGGTAGGCGCTGGAAACACCATATATTTT
>13|TRBJ2-7|TRBD1|TRBV30|.
CAWSKQGSYEQYF
TGTGCCTGGAGTAAACAGGGGTCCTACGAGCAGTACTTC
>14|TRBJ2-1|.|TRBV2|.
CASSRTYLRNEQFF
TGTGCCAGCAGCCGCACTTACCTACGCAATGAGCAGTTCTTC
>15|TRBJ2-1|.|TRBV7-3|.
CASSPSGGRYNEQFF
TGTGCCAGCAGCCCCTCCGGGGGAAGGTACAATGAGCAGTTCTTC
>13|TRBJ2-7|.|TRBV19|once
CASSTPGPRNVSF
TGTGCCAGTAGTACCCCGGGACCGCGCAACGTTTCATTC
>15|TRBJ2-1|TRBD1|TRBV5-8|.
CASSLAGQGIDEQFF
TGTGCCAGCAGCCTGGCGGGACAGGGGATAGATGAGCAGTTCTTC
>13|TRBJ2-7|.|TRBV6-1|.
CASRMAVAYEQYF
TGTGCCAGTCGAATGGCAGTAGCCTACGAGCAGTACTTC
>14|TRBJ1-1|.|TRBV18|.
CASSPQGLNTEAFF
TGTGCCAGCTCACCACAGGGCTTGAACACTGAAGCTTTCTTT
>15|TRBJ2-1|.|TRBV9|.
CASSAQGGGYNEQFF
TGTGCCAGCAGCGCCCAGGGGGGCGGGTACAATGAGCAGTTCTTC
>11|TRBJ2-5|.|TRBV21-1|.
CASKLPETQYF
TGTGCCAGCAAGCTCCCAGAGACCCAGTACTTC
>12|TRBJ2-7|.|TRBV7-9|.
CASSPDSGEQYF
TGTGCCAGCAGCCCGGACAGTGGGGAGCAGTACTTC
>15|TRBJ1-3|.|TRBV6-5|.
CASSYLGNSGNTIYF
TGTGCCAGCAGTTACCTCGGGAACTCTGGAAACACCATATATTTT
>11|TRBJ2-5|.|TRBV11-2|.
CASSLQGTQYF
TGTGCCAGCAGCTTACAGGGGACCCAGTACTTC
>13|TRBJ2-1|.|TRBV10-1|.
CASSKGLRDEQFF
TGCGCCAGCAGTAAGGGACTCCGCGATGAGCAGTTCTTC
>16|TRBJ2-3|TRBD2|TRBV11-3|once
CASSLVAGYGTDTQYF
TGTGCCAGCAGCTTAGTAGCGGGATACGGCACAGATACGCAGTATTTT
>15|TRBJ2-7|.|TRBV12-1|.
CASRKRAASFYEQYF
TGTGCCAGCAGGAAAAGAGCGGCTTCGTTCTACGAGCAGTACTTC
>13|TRBJ2-7|.|TRBV2|.
CASRRTGSYEQYF
TGTGCCAGCAGGCGGACTGGTTCCTACGAGCAGTACTTC
>15|TRBJ2-1|.|TRBV27|once
CASSLVLSSYNEQFF
TGTGCCAGCAGTTTAGTATTGAGCTCCTACAATGAGCAGTTCTTC
>17|TRBJ2-5|.|TRBV9|.
CASSIPSGTDGVGTQYF
TGTGCCAGCAGCATCCCCTCCGGGACCGACGGGGTTGGGACCCAGTACTTC
>17|TRBJ1-4|.|TRBV18|.
CASSPPNPGDTYEKLFF
TGTGCCAGCTCACCACCGAACCCAGGGGATACTTATGAAAAACTGTTTTTT
>12|TRBJ2-5|.|TRBV29-1|.
CSAQGPWETQYF
TGCAGCGCACAGGGACCGTGGGAGACCCAGTACTTC
>15|TRBJ2-5|.|TRBV7-9|.
CASSPGRGEQETQYF
TGTGCCAGCAGCCCGGGTCGAGGAGAACAAGAGACCCAGTACTTC
>15|TRBJ2-3|.|TRBV6-5|.
CASSYRSGVTDTQYF
TGTGCCAGCAGTTACCGCTCTGGGGTGACAGATACGCAGTATTTT